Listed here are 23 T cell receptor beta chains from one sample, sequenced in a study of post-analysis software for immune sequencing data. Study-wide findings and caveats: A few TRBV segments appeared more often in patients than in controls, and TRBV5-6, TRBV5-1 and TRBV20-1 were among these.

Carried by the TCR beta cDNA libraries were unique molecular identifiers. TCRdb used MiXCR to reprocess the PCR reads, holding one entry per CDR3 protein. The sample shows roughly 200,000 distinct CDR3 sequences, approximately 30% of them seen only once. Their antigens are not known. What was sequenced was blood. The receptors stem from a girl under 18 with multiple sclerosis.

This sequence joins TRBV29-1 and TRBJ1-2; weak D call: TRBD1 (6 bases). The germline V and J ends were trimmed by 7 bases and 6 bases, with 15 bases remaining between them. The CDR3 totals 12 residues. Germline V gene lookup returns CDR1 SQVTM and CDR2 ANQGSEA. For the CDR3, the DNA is TGCAGCGCGATCAAGGGGGGGCATGGCTACACCTTC. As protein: CSAIKGGHGYTF.

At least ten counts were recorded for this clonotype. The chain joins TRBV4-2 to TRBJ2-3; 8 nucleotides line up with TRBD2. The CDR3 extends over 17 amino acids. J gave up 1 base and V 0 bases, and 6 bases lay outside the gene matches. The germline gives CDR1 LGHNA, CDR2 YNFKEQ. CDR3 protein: CASSQDRGSGGTDTQYF. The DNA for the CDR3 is TGTGCCAGCAGCCAAGACAGGGGTAGCGGGGGCACAGATACGCAGTATTTT.

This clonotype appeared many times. The CDR3 region has the DNA TGTGCCAGCAATCCCCTTGGGGGGCATGAGCAGTTCTTC. Its protein product is CASNPLGGHEQFF. The chain employs TRBV12-3 or TRBV12-4 and TRBJ2-1, with D perhaps TRBD1 or TRBD2 (6 bases each). The CDR3 has 13 amino acids. V lost 7 bases, J lost 8 bases, and 15 bases lay in between.

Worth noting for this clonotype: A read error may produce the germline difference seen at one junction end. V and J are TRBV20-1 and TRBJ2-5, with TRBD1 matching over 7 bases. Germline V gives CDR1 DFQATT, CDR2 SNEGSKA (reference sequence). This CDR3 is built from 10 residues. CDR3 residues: CSAPHRGLHF. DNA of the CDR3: TGCAGTGCACCACACAGGGGATTGCACTTC.

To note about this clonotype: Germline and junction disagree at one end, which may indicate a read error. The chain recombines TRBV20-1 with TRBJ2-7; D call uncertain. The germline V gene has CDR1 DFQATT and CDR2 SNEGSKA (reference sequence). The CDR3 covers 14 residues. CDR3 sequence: CSARAHHPTYERYF. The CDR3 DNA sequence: TGCAGTGCTAGAGCCCACCATCCAACCTACGAGCGGTACTTC.

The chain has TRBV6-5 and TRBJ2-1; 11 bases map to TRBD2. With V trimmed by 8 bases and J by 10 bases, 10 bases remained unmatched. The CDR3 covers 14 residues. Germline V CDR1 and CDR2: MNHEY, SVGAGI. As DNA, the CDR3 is TGTGCCAGCCTTAGCGGGAGGGGGATCGGGGAGCAGTTCTTC. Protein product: CASLSGRGIGEQFF.

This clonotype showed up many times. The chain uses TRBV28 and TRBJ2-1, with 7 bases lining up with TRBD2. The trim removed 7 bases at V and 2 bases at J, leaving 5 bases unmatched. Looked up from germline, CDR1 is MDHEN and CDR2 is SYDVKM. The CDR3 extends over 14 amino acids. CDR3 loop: CASIGGITYNEQFF. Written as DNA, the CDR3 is TGTGCCAGCATCGGGGGGATCACCTACAATGAGCAGTTCTTC.

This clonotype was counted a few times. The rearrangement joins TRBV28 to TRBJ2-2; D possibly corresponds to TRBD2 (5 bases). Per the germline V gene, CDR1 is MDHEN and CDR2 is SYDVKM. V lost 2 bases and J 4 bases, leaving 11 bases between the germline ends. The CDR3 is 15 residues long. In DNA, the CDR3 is TGTGCCAGCAGTTTACGGGGATCGGGCACCGGGGAGCTGTTTTTT. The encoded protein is CASSLRGSGTGELFF.

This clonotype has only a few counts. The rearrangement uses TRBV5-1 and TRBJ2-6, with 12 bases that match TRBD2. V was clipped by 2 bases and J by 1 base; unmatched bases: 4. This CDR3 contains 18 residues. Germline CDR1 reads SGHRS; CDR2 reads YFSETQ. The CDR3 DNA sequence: TGCGCCAGCAGCTTCACTAGCGGGGGGAGATCTGGGGCCAACGTCCTGACTTTC. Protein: CASSFTSGGRSGANVLTF.

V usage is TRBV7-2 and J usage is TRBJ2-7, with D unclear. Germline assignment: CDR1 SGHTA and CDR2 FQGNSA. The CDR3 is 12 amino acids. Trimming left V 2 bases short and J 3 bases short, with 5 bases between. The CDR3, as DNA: TGTGCCAGCAGCTTATCCCGCTACGAGCAGTACTTC. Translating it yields CASSLSRYEQYF.

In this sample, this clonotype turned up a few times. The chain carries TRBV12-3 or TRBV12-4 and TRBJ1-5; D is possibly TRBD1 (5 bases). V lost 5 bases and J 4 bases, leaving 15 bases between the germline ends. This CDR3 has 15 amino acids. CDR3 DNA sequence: TGTGCCAGCAGTGGAAGGGGACCCACAAATCAGCCCCAGCATTTT. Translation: CASSGRGPTNQPQHF.

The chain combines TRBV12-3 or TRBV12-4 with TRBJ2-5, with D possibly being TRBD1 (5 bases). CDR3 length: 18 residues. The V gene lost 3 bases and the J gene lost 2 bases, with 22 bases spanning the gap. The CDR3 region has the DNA TGTGCCAGCAGTTTCCCGATCTGGCCCCTGGGGCGACAAGAGACCCAGTACTTC. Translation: CASSFPIWPLGRQETQYF.

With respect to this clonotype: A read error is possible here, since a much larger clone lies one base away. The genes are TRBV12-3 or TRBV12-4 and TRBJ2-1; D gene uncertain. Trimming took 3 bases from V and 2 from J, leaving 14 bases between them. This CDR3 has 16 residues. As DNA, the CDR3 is TGTGCCAGCAGTTTGCGTACGGCAGGAGCCTACAATGAGCAGTTCTTC. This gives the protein CASSLRTAGAYNEQFF.

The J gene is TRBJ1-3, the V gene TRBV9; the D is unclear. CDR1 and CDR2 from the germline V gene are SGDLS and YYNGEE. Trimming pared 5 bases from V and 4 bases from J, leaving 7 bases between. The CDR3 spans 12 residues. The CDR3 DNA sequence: TGTGCCAGCAGGGATACAGGAAACACCATATATTTT. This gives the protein CASRDTGNTIYF.

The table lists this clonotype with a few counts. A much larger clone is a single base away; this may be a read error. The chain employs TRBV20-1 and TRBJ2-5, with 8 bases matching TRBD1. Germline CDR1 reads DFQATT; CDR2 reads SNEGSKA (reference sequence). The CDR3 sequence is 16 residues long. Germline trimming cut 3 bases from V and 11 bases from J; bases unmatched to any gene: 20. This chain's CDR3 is CSASLRRDRRYNEQYF. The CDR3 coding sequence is TGCAGTGCTAGCCTTCGACGGGACAGGAGATACAATGAGCAGTACTTC.

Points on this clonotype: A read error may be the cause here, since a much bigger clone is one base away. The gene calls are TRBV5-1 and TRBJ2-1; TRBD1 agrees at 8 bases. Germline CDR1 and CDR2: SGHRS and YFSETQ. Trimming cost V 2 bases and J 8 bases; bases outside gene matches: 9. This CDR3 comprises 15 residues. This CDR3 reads CASSLAGAGGDEQFF. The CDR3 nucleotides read TGCGCCAGCAGCTTAGCCGGGGCAGGGGGCGATGAGCAGTTCTTC.

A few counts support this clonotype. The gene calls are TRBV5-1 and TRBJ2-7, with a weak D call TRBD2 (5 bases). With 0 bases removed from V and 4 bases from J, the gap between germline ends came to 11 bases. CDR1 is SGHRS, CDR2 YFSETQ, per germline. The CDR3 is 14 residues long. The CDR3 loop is CASSLEAGKYEQYF. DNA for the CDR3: TGCGCCAGCAGCTTGGAGGCCGGGAAATACGAGCAGTACTTC.

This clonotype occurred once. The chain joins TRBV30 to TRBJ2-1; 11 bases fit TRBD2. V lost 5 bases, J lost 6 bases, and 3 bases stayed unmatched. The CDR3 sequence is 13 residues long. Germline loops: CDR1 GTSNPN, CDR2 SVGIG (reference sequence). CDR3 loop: CAWGLAGFNEQFF. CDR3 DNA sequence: TGTGCCTGGGGACTAGCGGGTTTCAATGAGCAGTTCTTC.

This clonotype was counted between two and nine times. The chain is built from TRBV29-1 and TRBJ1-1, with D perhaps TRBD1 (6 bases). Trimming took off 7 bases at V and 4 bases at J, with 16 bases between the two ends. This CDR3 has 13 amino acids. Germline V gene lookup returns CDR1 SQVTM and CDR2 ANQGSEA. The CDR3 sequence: CSAVGGLSTEAFF. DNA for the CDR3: TGCAGCGCGGTGGGGGGGCTGAGCACTGAAGCTTTCTTT.

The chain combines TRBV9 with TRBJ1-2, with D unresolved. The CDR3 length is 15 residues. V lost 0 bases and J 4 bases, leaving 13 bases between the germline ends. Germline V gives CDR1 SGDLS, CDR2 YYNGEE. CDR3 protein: CASSVEAGVPYGYTF. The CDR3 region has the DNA TGTGCCAGCAGCGTAGAAGCTGGGGTACCCTATGGCTACACCTTC.

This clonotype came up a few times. The CDR3 region has the DNA TGTGCCAGCAGTTTTCGGGGTCAGGGCACAGATACGCAGTATTTT. As protein: CASSFRGQGTDTQYF. The chain has TRBV12-3 or TRBV12-4 and TRBJ2-3, with D tentatively TRBD2 (5 bases). CDR3 size: 15 residues. V was clipped by 3 bases and J by 1 base, with 11 bases between them.

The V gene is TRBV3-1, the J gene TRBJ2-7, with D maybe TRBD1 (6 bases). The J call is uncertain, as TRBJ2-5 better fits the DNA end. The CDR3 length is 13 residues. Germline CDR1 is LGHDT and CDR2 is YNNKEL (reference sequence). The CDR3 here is CASSVGGLETQYF. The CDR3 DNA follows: TGTGCCAGCAGCGTAGGGGGTCTAGAGACCCAGTACTTC.

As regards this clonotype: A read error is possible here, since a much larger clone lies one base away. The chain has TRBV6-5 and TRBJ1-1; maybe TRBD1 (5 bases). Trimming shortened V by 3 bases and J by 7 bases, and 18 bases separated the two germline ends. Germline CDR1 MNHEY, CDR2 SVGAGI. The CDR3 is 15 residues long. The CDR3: CASSYTGTWPHEAFF. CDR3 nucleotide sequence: TGTGCCAGCAGTTATACAGGAACCTGGCCCCATGAAGCTTTCTTT.